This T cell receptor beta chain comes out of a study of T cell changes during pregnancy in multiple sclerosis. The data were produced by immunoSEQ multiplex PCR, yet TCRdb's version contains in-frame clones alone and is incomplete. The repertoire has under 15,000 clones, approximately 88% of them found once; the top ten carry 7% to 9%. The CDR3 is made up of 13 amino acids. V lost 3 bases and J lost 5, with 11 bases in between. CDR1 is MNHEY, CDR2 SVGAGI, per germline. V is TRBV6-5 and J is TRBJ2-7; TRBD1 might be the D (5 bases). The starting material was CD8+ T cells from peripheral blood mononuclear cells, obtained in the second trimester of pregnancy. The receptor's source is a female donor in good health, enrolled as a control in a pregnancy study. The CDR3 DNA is TGTGCCAGCAGTTATCTAGGGGCCCACGAGCAGTACTTC. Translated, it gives CASSYLGAHEQYF.